This TCR beta chain comes out of a study of shared clonotypes between healthy human individuals. V trimming: 3 bases; J trimming: 3 bases; junction bases outside the gene matches: 4. The CDR3 is 15 residues long. The germline gives CDR1 SGHVS, CDR2 FNYEAQ. This table comes from immunoSEQ multiplex PCR, and its TCRdb copy is limited to in-frame clones, with some not included. The table has around 2.1 million clones, around 93% seen once; the top ten hold more than 1.5%. Findings of the study overall: Among a few donors, roughly 5% of naive CD4 clonotypes were found in common. On the whole, naive subsets had larger estimated richness than memory subsets had. The authors sampled blood alone, and tissue repertoires likely differ. Sequencing depth was predicted to influence how clonotypes are shared among donors.

Comments on this clone: The antigen remains undetermined.

Terminally differentiated effector memory CD45RA+ cells were excluded from the naive CD8 cells, which were CD45RO-negative and positively selected for CCR7. The rearrangement joins TRBV7-6 to TRBJ2-3; the match to TRBD2 covers 9 bases. The sequencing sample was made of naive CD8+ T cells from PBMCs. This sequence was found in a man between 18 and 29 years old in good health. Some clones in this sample may be carry-over from other donors' samples. CDR3 nucleotides: TGTGCCAGCAGCTTTCTCGCGGGAGGGACAGATACGCAGTATTTT. Protein: CASSFLAGGTDTQYF.